A selection of T cell receptor beta chains follows, all from one sample in a study of blood T cell repertoires in COVID-19. The method was immunoSEQ multiplex PCR; TCRdb's version includes in-frame clones alone and lacks a portion of them. Here the sample spans some 270,000 clones, about nine tenths being singletons. Sequencing was performed on PBMCs or T cells enriched from blood (not recorded which). The source of these receptors is a woman aged 40-49 years who had recovered from COVID-19. CDR3s include the opening cysteine and the closing phenylalanine or tryptophan. A D gene is named only where the DNA matches it firmly. Clone size, where shown, is once, few, many, or a class for clones that have expanded.

>TRBJ1-2|NA|TRBV19|TRBD1
TGTGCCAGTAGGGACAGGGGAGCTAACTATGGCTACACCTTC
CASRDRGANYGYTF
>TRBJ2-7|NA|TRBV4-3|TRBD2
TGCGCCAGCAGCCAAGAACTAGCGGGAGCCCTTTCCTACGAGCAGTACTTC
CASSQELAGALSYEQYF
>TRBJ2-3|NA|TRBV27|NA
TGTGCCAGCAGTTCCCGTCGGGAGTACGGAGATACGCAGTATTTT
CASSSRREYGDTQYF
>TRBJ1-1|once|TRBV6-5|NA
TGTGCCAGCGGAGGACAGCTAAACACTGAAGCTTTCTTT
CASGGQLNTEAFF
>TRBJ2-5|NA|TRBV5-4|NA
TGTGCCAGCAGCATGCCAGGGGACCTTAAAGAGACCCAGTACTTC
CASSMPGDLKETQYF
>TRBJ2-7|NA|TRBV10-3|NA
TGTGCCATCAGTGAGTCGGTCGGGGAGCAGTACTTC
CAISESVGEQYF
>TRBJ1-2|NA|TRBV30|NA
TGTGCCTGGAGTGGAACTGTGGTCGGTGGCTACACCTTC
CAWSGTVVGGYTF
>TRBJ1-5|NA|TRBV30|NA
TGTGCCTGGAGTGTAGAACAGCCAAGCAATCAGCCCCAGCATTTT
CAWSVEQPSNQPQHF
>TRBJ1-6|NA|TRBV18|TRBD1
TGTGCCGCGACGACAGGGGTCAATTCACCCCTCCACTTT
CAATTGVNSPLHF
>TRBJ1-4|once|TRBV30|TRBD1
TGTGCCTGGAGTGGTCGACAGGGGTCCGGGGAAAAACTGTTTTTT
CAWSGRQGSGEKLFF
>TRBJ2-7|NA|TRBV6-2/TRBV6-3|NA
TGTGCCAGCAGTTACTCCCACTACGAGCAGTACTTC
CASSYSHYEQYF
>TRBJ1-2|NA|TRBV10-1|NA
TGCGCCAGCAGCCCCGGGGGGATTCCTAACTATGGCTACACCTTC
CASSPGGIPNYGYTF
>TRBJ2-5|NA|TRBV9|NA
TGTGCCAGCAGCGTAGTAGGGGGCCAAGAGACCCAGTACTTC
CASSVVGGQETQYF
>TRBJ2-3|NA|TRBV11-1|TRBD2
TGTGCCAGCAGCTCCCGGACTAGTGTTTATACGCAGTATTTT
CASSSRTSVYTQYF
>TRBJ2-1|NA|TRBV2|NA
TGTGCCAGCAGTGCCCCCTCGGGGAATGAGCAGTTCTTC
CASSAPSGNEQFF
>TRBJ1-5|many|TRBV19|NA
TGTGCCAGTAGACCAGGGACTTCTCAGCCCCAGCATTTT
CASRPGTSQPQHF
>TRBJ2-7|NA|TRBV9|TRBD2
TGTGCCAGCAGCGGGGGACTAGCGGGAGTCGAGCAGTACTTC
CASSGGLAGVEQYF
>TRBJ1-1|NA|TRBV7-2|NA
TGTGCCAGCAGCCAACAGCGGGGTACTGAAGCTTTCTTT
CASSQQRGTEAFF
>TRBJ2-5|NA|TRBV16|TRBD2
TGTGCCAGCAGCCTTTGGACTAGCGGGAGGGCAGAGACCCAGTACTTC
CASSLWTSGRAETQYF
>TRBJ2-3|NA|TRBV5-1|TRBD2
TGCGCCAGCAGCTCCCTAGCGGGAGAGACAGATACGCAGTATTTT
CASSSLAGETDTQYF
>TRBJ1-4|NA|TRBV5-1|NA
TGCGCCAGCAGCTTTATCCCCGCAACTAATGAAAAACTGTTTTTT
CASSFIPATNEKLFF
>TRBJ2-7|NA|TRBV14|NA
TGTGCCAGCAGCCAATACTACGAGCAGTACTTC
CASSQYYEQYF
>TRBJ2-5|NA|TRBV6-6|TRBD1
TGTGCCAGCAGCGGAACAGGGGAAGAGACCCAGTACTTC
CASSGTGEETQYF
>TRBJ1-1|NA|TRBV27|NA
TGTGCCAGCAGTTTGTCAGGGGCAGTGAACACTGAAGCTTTCTTT
CASSLSGAVNTEAFF
>TRBJ1-1|NA|TRBV5-1|NA
TGCGCCAGCAGCTCTGGAGGGTTGGAGGGAGGGACGAACACTGAAGCTTTCTTT
CASSSGGLEGGTNTEAFF
>TRBJ1-3|NA|TRBV3-1/TRBV3-2|NA
TGTGCCAGCAGCCTCCTGACTGGAAGCTCTGGAAACACCATATATTTT
CASSLLTGSSGNTIYF
>TRBJ1-2|NA|TRBV19|NA
TGTGCCAGTAGTATACCCCCGGGTGGGAGGCAGATCTATGGCTACACCTTC
CASSIPPGGRQIYGYTF
>TRBJ1-1|NA|TRBV14|NA
TGTGCCAGCAGCCTTTACACGAACACTGAAGCTTTCTTT
CASSLYTNTEAFF
>TRBJ2-5|NA|TRBV4-1|NA
TGCGCCAGCAGCCAACGGGGGGCCTCGGAGACCCAGTACTTC
CASSQRGASETQYF
>TRBJ1-2|NA|TRBV29-1|TRBD1
TGCAGCGTCGGGGGTCTAACAGGGGACTATGGCTACACCTTC
CSVGGLTGDYGYTF
>TRBJ2-3|NA|TRBV7-9|NA
TGTGCCAGCAGCTTTGGTCGGTACACAGATACGCAGTATTTT
CASSFGRYTDTQYF
>TRBJ2-4|once|TRBV27|NA
TGTGCCAGCAGTTTGTCGTACAGCAGCATTCAGTACTTC
CASSLSYSSIQYF
>TRBJ1-4|NA|TRBV5-1|NA
TGCGCCAGCAGCTTGGTGACACCTAATGAAAAACTGTTTTTT
CASSLVTPNEKLFF
>TRBJ1-4|NA|TRBV11-2|TRBD1
TGTGCCAGCAGGACAGGGGGAGCAACTAATGAAAAACTGTTTTTT
CASRTGGATNEKLFF
>TRBJ2-5|NA|TRBV27|TRBD1
TGTGCCAGCAGTTCGCAGGGGGCGCGGGAGACCCAGTACTTC
CASSSQGARETQYF
>TRBJ2-7|NA|TRBV6-2/TRBV6-3|TRBD2
TGTGCCAGCAGTTACGTGCTAGCGGCAGGCTCCTACGAGCAGTACTTC
CASSYVLAAGSYEQYF
>TRBJ2-2|NA|TRBV2|NA
TGTGCCAGCAGTGAACATGGAGGTACCGGGGAGCTGTTTTTT
CASSEHGGTGELFF
>TRBJ2-7|NA|TRBV6-2/TRBV6-3|NA
TGTGCCAGCAGTTACTCTCTAGCGAGACCGACCTACGAGCAGTACTTC
CASSYSLARPTYEQYF
>TRBJ2-3|NA|TRBV27|NA
TGTGCCAGCAGTTTACGGAGAACTAGCACAGATACGCAGTATTTT
CASSLRRTSTDTQYF
>TRBJ1-2|NA|TRBV4-1|NA
TGCGCCAGCAGCCAAGACGGGGTATCCTATATCGGCTACACCTTC
CASSQDGVSYIGYTF
>TRBJ1-2|NA|TRBV25-1|NA
TGTGCCAGCAGTGAATTAGGGGGATCCACCTATGGCTACACCTTC
CASSELGGSTYGYTF
>TRBJ1-4|NA|TRBV18|NA
TGTGCCAGCTCACGACAGAATTCTAATGAAAAACTGTTTTTT
CASSRQNSNEKLFF
>TRBJ2-1|NA|TRBV7-3|NA
TGTGCCAGCAGCTACCGGGACTCTGAGCAGTTCTTC
CASSYRDSEQFF
>TRBJ1-2|once|TRBV5-1|TRBD1
TGCGCCAGCAGCCTACAACAGGGGGCGGATGGCTACACCTTC
CASSLQQGADGYTF
>TRBJ2-7|NA|TRBV30|NA
TGTGCCTGGAGTGTAGGAGTTCCCTACGAGCAGTACTTC
CAWSVGVPYEQYF
>TRBJ1-3|NA|TRBV7-8|NA
TGTGCCAGCAGCCCCAATTCCCCAGGGGCTGGAAACACCATATATTTT
CASSPNSPGAGNTIYF